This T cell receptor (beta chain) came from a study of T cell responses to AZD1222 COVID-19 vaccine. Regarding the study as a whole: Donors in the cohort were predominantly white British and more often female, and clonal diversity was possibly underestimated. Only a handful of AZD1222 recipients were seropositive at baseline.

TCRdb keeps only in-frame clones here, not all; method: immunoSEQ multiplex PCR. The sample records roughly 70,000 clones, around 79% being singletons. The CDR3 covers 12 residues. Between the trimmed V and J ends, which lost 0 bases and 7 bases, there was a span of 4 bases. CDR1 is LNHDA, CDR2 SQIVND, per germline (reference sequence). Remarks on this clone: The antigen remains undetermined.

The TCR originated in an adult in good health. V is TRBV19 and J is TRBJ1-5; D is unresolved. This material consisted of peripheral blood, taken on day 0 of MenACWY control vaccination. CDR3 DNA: TGTGCCAGTAGTATAGAGTACCAGCCCCAGCATTTT. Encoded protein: CASSIEYQPQHF.